The 19 T cell receptor beta chains below were found in one sample sequenced in a study of T cell clonotyping in hematopoietic cell transplantation. Data came from immunoSEQ multiplex PCR; TCRdb stores just in-frame clones and leaves some out. Found here are approximately 20,000 clones, approximately 79% of them singletons; the top ten hold 14% to 15%. Material: peripheral blood mononuclear cells. All receptors derive from a man in his 60s in good health. Some clones in this sample may be carry-over from other donors' samples.

The rearrangement uses TRBV30 and TRBJ1-5; TRBD1 might be the D (5 bases). V was pared by 5 bases and J by 0 bases, with 8 bases between. The CDR3 runs 13 residues. CDR1 and CDR2 from the germline V gene are GTSNPN and SVGIG (reference sequence). The CDR3 nucleotides read TGTGCCTGGTCGACAGATAGCAATCAGCCCCAGCATTTT. It translates to CAWSTDSNQPQHF.

The chain uses TRBV9 and TRBJ2-2, with D perhaps given as TRBD1 or TRBD2 (6 bases each). This CDR3 has 18 residues. Germline V gives CDR1 SGDLS, CDR2 YYNGEE. Trimming took 4 bases from V and 4 from J, leaving 23 bases between them. The CDR3 reads CASSPPPGAPGATGELFF. Written as DNA, the CDR3 is TGTGCCAGCAGCCCCCCTCCTGGGGCCCCGGGGGCCACCGGGGAGCTGTTTTTT.

The table lists this clone with a count of one. This rearrangement joins TRBV5-1 to TRBJ2-3, with D perhaps being TRBD1 or TRBD2 (5 bases each). Trimming pared 4 bases from V and 4 bases from J, leaving 22 bases between. Germline CDR1 and CDR2: SGHRS and YFSETQ. The CDR3 spans 17 residues. Here the CDR3 reads CASSKDPGPQSADTQYF. Written as DNA, the CDR3 is TGCGCCAGCAGCAAAGATCCGGGACCCCAGAGCGCAGATACGCAGTATTTT.

The chain joins TRBV6-4 to TRBJ1-2; 9 nucleotides match TRBD1. This CDR3 is built from 14 residues. Losses at the gene ends were 6 bases for V and 7 bases for J; bases not matched to a gene: 9. Germline CDR1 MRHNA, CDR2 SNTAGT. The CDR3 DNA reads TGTGCCAGCAGCACAGGGGGCCATAGGGGTGGCTACACCTTC. Encoded protein: CASSTGGHRGGYTF.

The rearrangement uses TRBV4-3 and TRBJ1-2; D unclear. CDR1 and CDR2 (germline): LGHNA, YSLEER. CDR3 length: 14 residues. The germline V and J ends were trimmed by 0 bases and 8 bases, with 13 bases remaining between them. The CDR3 region is CASSQDRWMGGYTF. As DNA, the CDR3 is TGCGCCAGCAGCCAAGACCGGTGGATGGGCGGCTACACCTTC.

The CDR3 here is CASSLGKDTEAFF. The CDR3 DNA reads as TGCGCCAGCAGCTTGGGAAAAGACACTGAAGCTTTCTTT. The genes are TRBV5-1 and TRBJ1-1; the D is unclear. Trimming left V 0 bases short and J 3 bases short, with 6 bases between. The length of the CDR3 is 13 residues. The germline V gene has CDR1 SGHRS and CDR2 YFSETQ. The full variable domain, its missing parts supplied by reference TRBV5-1 and TRBJ1-1, is KAGVTQTPRYLIKTRGQQVTLSCSPISGHRSVSWYQQTPGQGLQFLFEYFSETQRNKGNFPGRFSGRQFSNSRSEMNVSTLELGDSALYLCASSLGKDTEAFFGQGTRLTVV.

The rearrangement links TRBV11-1 to TRBJ1-1, with TRBD1 identical over 9 bases. Losses at the gene ends were 5 bases for V and 1 base for J; bases not matched to a gene: 11. CDR1 is SGHAT, CDR2 FQDESV, per germline (reference sequence). CDR3 size: 17 residues. Here the CDR3 reads CASSDLPGTGRNTEAFF. The CDR3 DNA sequence: TGTGCCAGCAGCGATCTCCCCGGGACAGGGAGGAACACTGAAGCTTTCTTT.

The genes are TRBV5-1 and TRBJ2-6, with a tentative D call TRBD2 (6 bases). The CDR3 spans 15 residues. V was cut by 4 bases and J by 3 bases, with 11 bases left in between. Germline V CDR1 and CDR2: SGHRS, YFSETQ. The CDR3 spells CASSGQGGGANVLTF. The CDR3 region has the DNA TGCGCCAGCAGCGGGCAGGGAGGTGGGGCCAACGTCCTGACTTTC.

CDR3 in DNA: TGTGCCAGCAGTCTGACAGGGAAGGTAAAGCAGTACTTC. The encoded protein is CASSLTGKVKQYF. V and J are TRBV6-5 and TRBJ2-7, with 7 bases that match TRBD1. There are 13 residues in the CDR3. J was trimmed by 8 bases and V by 5 bases; bases with no gene match: 9. The germline gives CDR1 MNHEY, CDR2 SVGAGI.

J is TRBJ2-7 and V is TRBV10-3; D is unclear. Trimming pared 3 bases from V and 7 bases from J, leaving 7 bases between. The germline CDR1 and CDR2 sequences are ENHRY and SYGVKD. This CDR3 comprises 11 residues. The CDR3 coding sequence is TGTGCCATCAGTGACCTACAGGAGCAGTACTTC. Its translation is CAISDLQEQYF.

V and J are TRBV7-6 and TRBJ1-6; 7 bases are a match to TRBD1. With 1 base clipped from V and 13 bases from J, the junction kept 16 bases outside the gene matches. The CDR3 runs to 17 residues. The germline CDR1 and CDR2 sequences are SGHVS and FNYEAQ. CDR3 amino acids: CASSLERTGSSLSPLHF. The CDR3 DNA is TGTGCCAGCAGCTTAGAAAGGACAGGATCGAGCCTTTCGCCCCTCCACTTT.

In DNA form, the CDR3 reads TGTGCCAGCAGTGAAGGAGAGACAGGTTACAATGAGCAGTTCTTC. It codes for CASSEGETGYNEQFF. V gene TRBV6-1 combines with J gene TRBJ2-1, with a weak D call TRBD1 (6 bases). The CDR3 covers 15 residues. Trimming left V 1 base short and J 4 bases short, with 11 bases between. Germline loops: CDR1 MNHNS, CDR2 SASEGT.

The rearrangement links TRBV2 to TRBJ1-6; D is unclear. Looked up from germline, CDR1 is SNHLY and CDR2 is FYNNEI. The CDR3 is 13 amino acids. With 6 bases removed from V and 10 bases from J, the gap between germline ends came to 13 bases. CDR3 region: CASRPDHRSPLHF. The CDR3 bases are TGTGCCAGCAGGCCCGATCATAGGTCACCCCTCCACTTT.

The chain combines TRBV11-2 with TRBJ2-7; 8 nucleotides align to TRBD1. The CDR3 covers 14 residues. CDR1 and CDR2 (germline): SGHAT, FQNNGV. J was trimmed by 9 bases and V by 4 bases; bases with no gene match: 11. The CDR3 is CASSSTDRARGQYF. The CDR3 nucleotides read TGTGCCAGCAGCTCTACGGACAGGGCAAGAGGGCAGTACTTC.

Turning to this clone: Sequence at one end of the junction differs from germline and may be a read error. The chain has TRBV7-7 and TRBJ2-2; the match to TRBD2 covers 10 bases. CDR1 SSHAT and CDR2 FNYEAQ come from the germline V gene (reference sequence). This CDR3 spans 16 amino acids. CDR3 loop: CASSLGTSGIPGELFF. The CDR3 DNA follows: TGTGCTAGCAGCTTAGGAACTAGCGGGATTCCCGGGGAGCTGTTTTTT.

This clone was detected only once. V gene TRBV30 combines with J gene TRBJ2-3, with 13 bases identical to TRBD2. The CDR3 runs 15 residues. Trimming at V came to 5 bases and at J to 0 bases, leaving 2 bases not matched to a gene. Germline V CDR1 and CDR2: GTSNPN, SVGIG (reference sequence). CDR3 in amino acids: CAWGTSGISTDTQYF. CDR3 bases: TGTGCCTGGGGGACTAGCGGGATTAGCACAGATACGCAGTATTTT.

V gene TRBV19 combines with J gene TRBJ1-4, with 8 bases matching TRBD1. The ends lost 7 bases at V and 10 bases at J; junction bases unmatched: 11. The CDR3 length is 14 residues. Germline assignment: CDR1 LNHDA and CDR2 SQIVND (reference sequence). The CDR3 DNA follows: TGTGCCAGTATGGACAGGGAACGACTAGGAAAACTGTTTTTT. Translated, it gives CASMDRERLGKLFF. Filled out from reference TRBV19 and TRBJ1-4, the complete variable domain reads DGGITQSPKYLFRKEGQNVTLSCEQNLNHDAMYWYRQDPGQGLRLIYYSQIVNDFQKGDIAEGYSVSREKKESFPLTVTSAQKNPTAFYLCASMDRERLGKLFFGSGTQLSVL.

The chain recombines TRBV5-1 with TRBJ2-3; TRBD1 matches 8 bases. The germline gives CDR1 SGHRS, CDR2 YFSETQ. This CDR3 spans 15 amino acids. Trimming at V came to 3 bases and at J to 1 base, leaving 4 bases not matched to a gene. The CDR3 region is CASSSGQGGTDTQYF. The CDR3 DNA reads as TGCGCCAGCAGCTCTGGACAGGGAGGCACAGATACGCAGTATTTT.

The gene calls are TRBV4-3 and TRBJ2-7; 10 nucleotides align to TRBD2. Per the germline V gene, CDR1 is LGHNA and CDR2 is YSLEER. V lost 4 bases and J lost 1; bases outside the gene matches: 7. This CDR3 has 16 amino acids. The CDR3 region has the DNA TGCGCCAGCAGCCTTGTAACTAGCGGGGAGTCCTACGAGCAGTACTTC. Residues: CASSLVTSGESYEQYF.